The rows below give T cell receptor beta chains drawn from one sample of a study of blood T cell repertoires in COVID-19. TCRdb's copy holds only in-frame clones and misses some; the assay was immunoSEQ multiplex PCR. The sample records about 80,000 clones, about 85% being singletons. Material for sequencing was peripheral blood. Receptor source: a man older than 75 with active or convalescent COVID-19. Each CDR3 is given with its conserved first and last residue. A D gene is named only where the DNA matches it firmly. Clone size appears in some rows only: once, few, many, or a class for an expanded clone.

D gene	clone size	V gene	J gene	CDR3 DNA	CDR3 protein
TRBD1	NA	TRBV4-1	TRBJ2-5	TGCGCCAGCAGCCAAGAAGGGACAGGGGTCACCCAGTACTTC	CASSQEGTGVTQYF
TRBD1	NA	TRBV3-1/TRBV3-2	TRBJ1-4	TGTGCCAGCAGCCAAACCGGGACAGGGGTTGAAAAACTGTTTTTT	CASSQTGTGVEKLFF
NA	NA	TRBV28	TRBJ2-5	TGTGCCAGCAGAAGACCGTCCGGGGGAAACCAAGAGACCCAGTACTTC	CASRRPSGGNQETQYF
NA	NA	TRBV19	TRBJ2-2	TGTGCCAGTAGGGACAGAAACACCGGGGAGCTGTTTTTT	CASRDRNTGELFF
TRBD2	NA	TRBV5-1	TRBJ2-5	TGCGCCAGCAGCTTGCCTAGCGGGGGGCAAGAGACCCAGTACTTC	CASSLPSGGQETQYF
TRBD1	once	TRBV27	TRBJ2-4	TGTGCCAGCAGTTGGAAGAGGGACAGGGTAGTGCACATTCAGTACTTC	CASSWKRDRVVHIQYF
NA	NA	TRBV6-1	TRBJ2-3	TGTGCCAGCAGTGAAGCCCCGATTCCGGGGGCAGATACGCAGTATTTT	CASSEAPIPGADTQYF
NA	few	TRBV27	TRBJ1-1	TGTGCCAGCAGTTCGCTACAGATAATGAACACTGAAGCTTTCTTT	CASSSLQIMNTEAFF
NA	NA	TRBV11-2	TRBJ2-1	TGTGCCAGCAGCTTAGTGCCAGGAAAATTGTACAATGAGCAGTTCTTC	CASSLVPGKLYNEQFF
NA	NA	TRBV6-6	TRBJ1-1	TGTGCCAGCAGACTCTCTGGGTCGGAGGCTGAAGCTTTCTTT	CASRLSGSEAEAFF
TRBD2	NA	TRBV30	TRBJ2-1	TGTGCCTGGGGGGACATTGGGGTAGCGGGAGGGGTCAATGAGCAGTTCTTC	CAWGDIGVAGGVNEQFF
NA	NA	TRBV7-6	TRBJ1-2	TGTGCCAGCAGCTTAGGCAGCGGCTATGGCTACACCTTC	CASSLGSGYGYTF
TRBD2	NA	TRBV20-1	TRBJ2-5	TGCAGTGCTAGTTCCGGGGGGGAACAAGAGACCCAGTACTTC	CSASSGGEQETQYF
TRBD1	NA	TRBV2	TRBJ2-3	TGTGCCAGCAGGGGACAGGGACTTTCCACAGATACGCAGTATTTT	CASRGQGLSTDTQYF
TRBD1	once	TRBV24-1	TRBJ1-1	TGTGCCACCCGAGCCGGGACAGGGCAGGTGGAAGCTTTCTTT	CATRAGTGQVEAFF
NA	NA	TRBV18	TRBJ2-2	TGTGCCAGCTCACCCTCGACAGGGAACACCGGGGAGCTGTTTTTT	CASSPSTGNTGELFF
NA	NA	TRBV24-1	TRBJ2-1	TGTGCCACCAGTGAACCCCAGGGGAACCGGCGCGATGAGCAGTTCTTC	CATSEPQGNRRDEQFF
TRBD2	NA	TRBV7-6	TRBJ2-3	TGTGCCAGCAGCTTGGGGAGGGTTAAATCGGCAGATACGCAGTATTTT	CASSLGRVKSADTQYF
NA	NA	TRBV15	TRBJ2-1	TGTGCCACCAGCAGAGAATCAGGGGTAAATGAGCAGTTCTTC	CATSRESGVNEQFF
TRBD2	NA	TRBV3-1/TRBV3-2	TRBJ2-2	TGTGCCAGCAGCCCCGGACTAGTTGGCACCGGGGAGCTGTTTTTT	CASSPGLVGTGELFF
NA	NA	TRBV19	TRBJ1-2	TGTGCCAGTCAGCGGAACCCATATGGCTACACCTTC	CASQRNPYGYTF
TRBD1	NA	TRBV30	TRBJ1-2	TGTGCCTGGAGCGGGACAGGGGGCTCTTGGGGCTACACCTTC	CAWSGTGGSWGYTF
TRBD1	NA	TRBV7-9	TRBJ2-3	TGTGCCAGCAGCTTCGACAGGGTTGATGGCACAGATACGCAGTATTTT	CASSFDRVDGTDTQYF
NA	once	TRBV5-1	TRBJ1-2	TGCGCCAGCAGCTTGGATGACGGACTTTCCTATGGCTACACCTTC	CASSLDDGLSYGYTF
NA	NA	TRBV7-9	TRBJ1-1	TGTGCCAGCAGCTTAAATGCGGACACTGAAGCTTTCTTT	CASSLNADTEAFF
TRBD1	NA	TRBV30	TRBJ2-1	TGTGCCTGGAGTCGGACAGGCAGCTCCTACAATGAGCAGTTCTTC	CAWSRTGSSYNEQFF
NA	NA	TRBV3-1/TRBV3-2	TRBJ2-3	TGTGCCAGCAGCCAAGGGCAGGTCACAGATACGCAGTATTTT	CASSQGQVTDTQYF
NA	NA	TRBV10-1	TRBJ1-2	TGCGCCAGCAGAGTGAAAGGGGTTGACTATGGCTACACCTTC	CASRVKGVDYGYTF
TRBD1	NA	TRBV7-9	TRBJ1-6	TGTGCCAGCAGCTACGACAGGGGCGGTTCACCCCTCCACTTT	CASSYDRGGSPLHF
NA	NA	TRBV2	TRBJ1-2	TGTGCCAGCAGTGCATTTACGACAGACTATGGCTACACCTTC	CASSAFTTDYGYTF
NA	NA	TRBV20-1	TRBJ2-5	TGCAGTGCTAGAGATTCCGGGACCCAGTACTTC	CSARDSGTQYF
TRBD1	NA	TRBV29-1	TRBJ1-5	TGCAGCGCGGGGGACAGTTACAATCAGCCCCAGCATTTT	CSAGDSYNQPQHF
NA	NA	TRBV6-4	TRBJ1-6	TGTGCCAGCAGTGACTCGATGGGGAGCGGTTCACCCCTCCACTTT	CASSDSMGSGSPLHF
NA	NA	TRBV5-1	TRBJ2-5	TGCGCCAGCAGCTTGGGTATGGAGATCCAGTACTTC	CASSLGMEIQYF
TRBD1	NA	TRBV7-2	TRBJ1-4	TGTGCCAGCAGCTTTAAATCCGGGACAGGGGGCCGCACTAATGAAAAACTGTTTTTT	CASSFKSGTGGRTNEKLFF
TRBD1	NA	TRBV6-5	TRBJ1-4	TGTGCCAGCAGACGTCCCGGGACAGGGAATGAAAAACTGTTTTTT	CASRRPGTGNEKLFF
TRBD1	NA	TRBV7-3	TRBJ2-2	TGTGCCAGCAGCGTGACTCCACAGGGGACCGGGGAGCTGTTTTTT	CASSVTPQGTGELFF
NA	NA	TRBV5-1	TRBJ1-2	TGCGCCAGCAGCTTGGGCTGGTCAGGGCTTAGCTATGGCTACACCTTC	CASSLGWSGLSYGYTF
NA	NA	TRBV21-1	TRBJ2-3	TGTGCCAGCAGCAAAGACAGGTTGGGAAGCACAGATACGCAGTATTTT	CASSKDRLGSTDTQYF
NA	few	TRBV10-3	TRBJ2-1	TGTGCCATCAGTGAGCCCATTTACAATGAGCAGTTCTTC	CAISEPIYNEQFF
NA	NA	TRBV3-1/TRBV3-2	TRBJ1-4	TGTGCCAGCAGCCACGGACACCGGATCGGTAAAAAACTGTTTTTT	CASSHGHRIGKKLFF
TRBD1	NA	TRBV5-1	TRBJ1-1	TGCGCCAGCAGATTTTCGGCCGGGACAGGGGGCCGGGGCACTGAAGCTTTCTTT	CASRFSAGTGGRGTEAFF
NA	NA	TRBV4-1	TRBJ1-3	TGCGCCAGCAGCCAAGACACAGGGCGTCCCGTGACCATATATTTT	CASSQDTGRPVTIYF
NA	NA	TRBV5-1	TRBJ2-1	TGCGCCAGCAGCTTGGCCGTGAATCGGGATTTGGATGAGCAGTTCTTC	CASSLAVNRDLDEQFF
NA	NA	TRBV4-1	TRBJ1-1	TGCGCCAGCAGCATCGGGGGGGTGAACACTGAAGCTTTCTTT	CASSIGGVNTEAFF
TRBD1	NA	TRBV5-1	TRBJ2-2	TGCGCCAGCAGCACGCCCGGGACAGGGATCACCGGGGAGCTGTTTTTT	CASSTPGTGITGELFF
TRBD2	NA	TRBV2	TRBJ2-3	TGTGCCAGCACCCAAAGGTCGGGGGGGACAGATACGCAGTATTTT	CASTQRSGGTDTQYF
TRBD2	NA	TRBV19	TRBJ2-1	TGTGCCAGTAGTCTCGGGCTAGCGGGAGGTTGGAGTGATGAGCAGTTCTTC	CASSLGLAGGWSDEQFF
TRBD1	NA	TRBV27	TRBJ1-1	TGTGCCTCGCGCTTCACCGGGACAGGGGAGAACACTGAAGCTTTCTTT	CASRFTGTGENTEAFF
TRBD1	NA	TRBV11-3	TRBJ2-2	TGTGCCAGCAGCGGGAGACAGGGTTTAGGTGCGGAGCTGTTTTTT	CASSGRQGLGAELFF
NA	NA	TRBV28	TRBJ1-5	TGTGCCAGCACCCCCGAACACCTTAGCAATCAGCCCCAGCATTTT	CASTPEHLSNQPQHF
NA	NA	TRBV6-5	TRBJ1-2	TGTGCCAGCAGTCCCCGGGAAGGCTACACCTTC	CASSPREGYTF
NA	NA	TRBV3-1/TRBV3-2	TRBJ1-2	TGTGCCAGCAGCCCGTGGGGGGGAAGGAGCGGCTACACCTTC	CASSPWGGRSGYTF
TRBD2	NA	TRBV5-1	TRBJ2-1	TGCGCCAGCAGCAGGACTAGCGGATACAATGAGCAGTTCTTC	CASSRTSGYNEQFF
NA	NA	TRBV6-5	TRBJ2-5	TGTGCCAGCAGGCGAGGCCTCCAAGAGACCCAGTACTTC	CASRRGLQETQYF